Following are 18 T cell receptor beta chains from one sample sequenced in a study of blood T cell repertoires in COVID-19. Only in-frame clones appear in the TCRdb table, and some are missing; sequencing was by immunoSEQ multiplex PCR. The sample carries 280,000 or so clones, 70% to 90% recorded once. The sequenced sample was PBMCs or T cells enriched from blood (not recorded which). These receptors were obtained from a man aged 25-45 years who had recovered from COVID-19.

V usage is TRBV3-1 (or the pseudogene TRBV3-2) and J usage is TRBJ2-1, with 11 bases that match TRBD2. Germline lookup yields CDR1 LGHDT and CDR2 YNNKEL (reference sequence). The CDR3 has 17 residues. V shed 0 bases and J 6 bases; nucleotides not matched to a gene: 7. As DNA, the CDR3 is TGTGCCAGCAGCCAAGAAGTAGCGGGGGGGCTGTTCAATGAGCAGTTCTTC. Its translation is CASSQEVAGGLFNEQFF.

The CDR3, as DNA: TGTGCCAGCAGTGGCCCCTCAGGGGGAGGTAACAATGAGCAGTTCTTC. Its translation: CASSGPSGGGNNEQFF. The V gene is TRBV25-1, the J gene TRBJ2-1, with a weak D call TRBD1 (7 bases). Trimming removed 4 bases at V and 5 bases at J, with 18 bases between. CDR1 is MGHDK and CDR2 is SYGVNS in the germline V gene. The CDR3 sequence is 16 residues long.

In DNA, the CDR3 is TGCGCCAGCAGCCAAGGGGCCGTGATAACGGACACCGGGGAGCTGTTTTTT. This codes for CASSQGAVITDTGELFF. The J gene is TRBJ2-2, the V gene TRBV4-1; no definite D call. The CDR3 consists of 17 residues. Trimming cost V 1 base and J 3 bases, with 15 bases left between them. Germline V gene lookup returns CDR1 MGHRA and CDR2 YSYEKL.

The rearrangement uses TRBV7-2 and TRBJ1-1; a weak D match, TRBD1 (5 bases). The CDR3 totals 14 residues. Trimming cost V 4 bases and J 6 bases, with 15 bases left between them. CDR1 SGHTA and CDR2 FQGNSA come from the germline V gene. CDR3 sequence reads: CASSSGGLGPEAFF. The CDR3 DNA reads as TGTGCCAGCAGCTCCGGGGGTCTAGGACCTGAAGCTTTCTTT.

Points on this clone: The sample carries other DNA sequences with the same CDR3. The chain links TRBV5-1 to TRBJ1-1; 8 bases fit TRBD1. CDR3 length: 14 amino acids. Germline CDR1 and CDR2: SGHRS and YFSETQ. Trimming at V came to 2 bases and at J to 4 bases, leaving 4 bases not matched to a gene. CDR3: CASSLGQGATEAFF. The CDR3 DNA reads as TGCGCCAGCAGCTTAGGGCAGGGGGCCACTGAAGCTTTCTTT. Together with reference TRBV5-1 and TRBJ1-1, the CDR3 gives the full variable domain: KAGVTQTPRYLIKTRGQQVTLSCSPISGHRSVSWYQQTPGQGLQFLFEYFSETQRNKGNFPGRFSGRQFSNSRSEMNVSTLELGDSALYLCASSLGQGATEAFFGQGTRLTVV.

The chain couples TRBV10-3 to TRBJ1-3; TRBD1 matches 7 bases. This CDR3 region has 13 residues. CDR1 is ENHRY, CDR2 SYGVKD, per germline. V gave up 11 bases and J gave up 3 bases; unmatched junction bases: 7. The CDR3 is CAVTGEVGNTIYF. For the CDR3, the DNA is TGTGCCGTTACAGGGGAGGTTGGAAACACCATATATTTT.

The chain employs TRBV6-2 or TRBV6-3 and TRBJ1-2, with D possibly matching TRBD1 (5 bases). The germline V gene has CDR1 MNHEY and CDR2 SVGEGT. The germline V and J ends were trimmed by 2 bases and 1 base, with 14 bases remaining between them. This CDR3 is built from 16 residues. The CDR3 loop is CASSYPRTNFNYGYTF. The CDR3 bases are TGTGCCAGCAGTTACCCTCGGACAAACTTTAACTATGGCTACACCTTC.

This clone was counted only a few times. This sequence joins TRBV5-1 and TRBJ1-1; D unresolved. V lost 5 bases and J lost 1, with 9 bases in between. CDR1 is SGHRS and CDR2 is YFSETQ in the germline V gene. This CDR3 spans 13 amino acids. The CDR3 loop is CASSSTRNTEAFF. The CDR3 DNA follows: TGCGCCAGCAGTTCGACAAGGAACACTGAAGCTTTCTTT.

In its sample, this clone was seen a few times. This CDR3 is CASSFSRVWGGDEQYF. The CDR3 DNA follows: TGCGCCAGCAGCTTTTCCCGGGTGTGGGGAGGCGACGAGCAGTACTTC. The chain joins TRBV5-1 to TRBJ2-7; tentatively, D is TRBD2 (6 bases). The CDR3 has 16 residues. The V and J ends lost 2 bases and 5 bases respectively, with 20 bases between them. The germline V gene encodes CDR1 SGHRS and CDR2 YFSETQ.

This clone was counted only a few times. V is TRBV18 and J is TRBJ2-7; a possible D gene is TRBD1 (6 bases). The CDR3 spans 16 residues. Germline V CDR1 and CDR2: KGHSH, LQKENI. V lost 0 bases to trimming and J lost 3 bases, with 15 bases between them. This CDR3 reads CASSPPFSGTSYEQYF. CDR3 nucleotide sequence: TGTGCCAGCTCACCACCTTTTTCTGGGACAAGCTACGAGCAGTACTTC. Complete variable domain (other parts from reference TRBV18 and TRBJ2-7): NAGVMQNPRHLVRRRGQEARLRCSPMKGHSHVYWYRQLPEEGLKFMVYLQKENIIDESGMPKERFSAEFPKEGPSILRIQQVVRGDSAAYFCASSPPFSGTSYEQYFGPGTRLTVT.

This chain links TRBV6-5 with TRBJ1-2; 8 bases agree with TRBD1. This CDR3 is built from 14 residues. Losses at the gene ends were 2 bases for V and 8 bases for J; bases not matched to a gene: 7. Germline values: CDR1 MNHEY, CDR2 SVGAGI. The CDR3 sequence is CASSYSGRGQGYTF. CDR3 in DNA: TGTGCCAGCAGTTACAGCGGCAGGGGGCAGGGCTACACCTTC.

In regard to this clone: The sample holds other DNA sequences that translate to the same CDR3. CDR3 bases: TGTGCCAGCAGTTACTCGGGGACTAGCGGCCAAGAGACCCAGTACTTC. Translated: CASSYSGTSGQETQYF. J is TRBJ2-5 and V is TRBV6-5; TRBD2 matches at 11 bases. The V gene's germline CDR1 is MNHEY and CDR2 SVGAGI. The CDR3 consists of 16 residues. V was clipped by 0 bases and J by 1 base; unmatched bases: 1.

This chain links TRBV5-6 with TRBJ1-2; 7 bases match TRBD1. The CDR3 runs to 15 residues. With 4 bases clipped from V and 4 bases from J, the junction kept 10 bases outside the gene matches. Germline CDR1 and CDR2: SGHDT and YYEEEE. The CDR3 region is CASSPRPTGSYGYTF. CDR3 nucleotide sequence: TGTGCCAGCAGCCCCCGACCGACAGGGTCCTATGGCTACACCTTC.

This clone has only one observation. The chain links TRBV7-8 to TRBJ1-1; D is ambiguous. The CDR3 is made up of 14 amino acids. V gave up 5 bases and J gave up 0 bases, with 10 bases separating them. Germline V gene lookup returns CDR1 SGHVS and CDR2 FQNEAQ. The CDR3 DNA reads as TGTGCCAGCAGCCAGAACATACTGAACACTGAAGCTTTCTTT. Its protein is CASSQNILNTEAFF.

About this clone: This CDR3 is also generated by other DNA sequences in the sample. The genes are TRBV19 and TRBJ1-5; the D gene is possibly TRBD1 (6 bases). The germline V and J ends were trimmed by 4 bases and 3 bases, with 7 bases remaining between them. Germline V gene lookup returns CDR1 LNHDA and CDR2 SQIVND (reference sequence). The CDR3 is made up of 13 amino acids. The CDR3 is CASSRGPNQPQHF. As DNA, the CDR3 is TGTGCCAGTAGTAGGGGGCCCAATCAGCCCCAGCATTTT.

The CDR3 region is CASSLITVGVSTYEQYF. For the CDR3, the DNA is TGTGCCAGCAGCTTGATTACGGTCGGGGTGAGTACCTACGAGCAGTACTTC. The chain combines TRBV5-6 with TRBJ2-7; TRBD2 is a possible D gene (5 bases). The CDR3 has 17 amino acids. Germline values: CDR1 SGHDT, CDR2 YYEEEE. V was clipped by 1 base and J by 2 bases, with 19 bases between them.

This chain joins TRBV5-1 and TRBJ1-2; TRBD1 might be the D (6 bases). CDR1 and CDR2 (germline): SGHRS, YFSETQ. Trimming pared 2 bases from V and 4 bases from J, leaving 15 bases between. This CDR3 region has 15 residues. CDR3 DNA sequence: TGCGCCAGCAGCTTTGATGGGACATCGTTCTATGGCTACACCTTC. It codes for CASSFDGTSFYGYTF. Based on the CDR3 plus reference TRBV5-1 and TRBJ1-2, the full variable domain is KAGVTQTPRYLIKTRGQQVTLSCSPISGHRSVSWYQQTPGQGLQFLFEYFSETQRNKGNFPGRFSGRQFSNSRSEMNVSTLELGDSALYLCASSFDGTSFYGYTFGSGTRLTVV.

The genes are TRBV5-4 and TRBJ2-5; no clear D gene. The germline CDR1 and CDR2 sequences are SGHNT and YYREEE (reference sequence). The V gene lost 4 bases and the J gene lost 5 bases, with 12 bases spanning the gap. CDR3 length equals 13 residues. CDR3 amino acids: CASSPDNSETQYF. CDR3 nucleotide sequence: TGTGCCAGCAGCCCCGACAATTCCGAGACCCAGTACTTC.